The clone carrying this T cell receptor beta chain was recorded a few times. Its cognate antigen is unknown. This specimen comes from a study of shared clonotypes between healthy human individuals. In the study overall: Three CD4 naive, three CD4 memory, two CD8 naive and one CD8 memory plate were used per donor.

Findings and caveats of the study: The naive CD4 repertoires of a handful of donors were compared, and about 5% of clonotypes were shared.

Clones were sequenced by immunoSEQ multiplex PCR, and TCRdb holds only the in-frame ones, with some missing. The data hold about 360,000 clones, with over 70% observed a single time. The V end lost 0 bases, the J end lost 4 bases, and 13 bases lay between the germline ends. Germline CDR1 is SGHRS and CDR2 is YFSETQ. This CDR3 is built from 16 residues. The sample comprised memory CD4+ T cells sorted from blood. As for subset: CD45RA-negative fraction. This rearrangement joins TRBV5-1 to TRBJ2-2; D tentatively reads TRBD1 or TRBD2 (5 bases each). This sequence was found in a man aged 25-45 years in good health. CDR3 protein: CASSLAGTKSTGELFF. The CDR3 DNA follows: TGCGCCAGCAGCTTGGCCGGGACCAAGAGCACCGGGGAGCTGTTTTTT.